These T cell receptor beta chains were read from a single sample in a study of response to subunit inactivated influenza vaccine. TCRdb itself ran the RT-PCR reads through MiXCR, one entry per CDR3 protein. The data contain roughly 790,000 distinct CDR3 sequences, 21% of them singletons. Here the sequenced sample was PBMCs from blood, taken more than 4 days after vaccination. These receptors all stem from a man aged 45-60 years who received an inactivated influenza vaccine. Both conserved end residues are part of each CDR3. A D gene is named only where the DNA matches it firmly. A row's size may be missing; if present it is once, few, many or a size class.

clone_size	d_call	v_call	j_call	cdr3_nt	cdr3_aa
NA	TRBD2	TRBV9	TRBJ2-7	TGTGCCAGCAGCGCCGGGACTAGCGGGTTGTTTAGCGACGAGCAGTACTTC	CASSAGTSGLFSDEQYF
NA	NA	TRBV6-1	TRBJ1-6	TGTGCCAGCACCCTGGGAGGGACTAATTCACCCCTCCACTTT	CASTLGGTNSPLHF
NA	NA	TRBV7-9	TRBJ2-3	TGTGCCAGCAGCTTAGGCGAGGCCACCACAGATACGCAGTATTTT	CASSLGEATTDTQYF
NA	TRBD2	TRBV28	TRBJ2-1	TGTGCCAGCAGAAAAACCGGGACTATCAGTGAGCAGTTCTTC	CASRKTGTISEQFF
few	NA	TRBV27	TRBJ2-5	TGTGCCAGGGGTCCGGGCGGCCAAGAGACCCAGTACTTC	CARGPGGQETQYF
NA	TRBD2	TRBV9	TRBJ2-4	TGTGCCAGCAGCCCAGGACTAGCGGGAGGGCCGAGAAACATTCAGTACTTC	CASSPGLAGGPRNIQYF
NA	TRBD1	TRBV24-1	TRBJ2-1	TGTGCCACCAGTGAGTCCGGGACAGGGAACAATGAGCAGTTCTTC	CATSESGTGNNEQFF
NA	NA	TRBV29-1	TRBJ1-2	TGCAGCGTTTCTCAGGGGAGGCATGGCTACACCTTC	CSVSQGRHGYTF
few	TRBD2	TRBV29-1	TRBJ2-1	TGCAGCGTTGTCAAATACCCGGGAGGGATCAATGAGCAGTTCTTC	CSVVKYPGGINEQFF
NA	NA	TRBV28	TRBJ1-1	TGTGCCAGCAGTTTCCTCAGGGGCACTGAAGCTTTCTTT	CASSFLRGTEAFF
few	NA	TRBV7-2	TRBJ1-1	TGTGCCAGCAGCTTATCGCTAGGAAACACTGAAGCTTTCTTT	CASSLSLGNTEAFF
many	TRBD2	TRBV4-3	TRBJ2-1	TGCGCCAGCAGCCAAGGCCCGGTTAGCGGGGCTTACAATGAGCAGTTCTTC	CASSQGPVSGAYNEQFF
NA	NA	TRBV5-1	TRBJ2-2	TGCGCCAGCAGGGAACAAGACACCGGGGAGCTGTTTTTT	CASREQDTGELFF
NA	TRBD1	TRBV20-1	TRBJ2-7	TGCAGTGCTAGAGATTACGCGACAGGGGCCTACGAGCAGTACTTC	CSARDYATGAYEQYF
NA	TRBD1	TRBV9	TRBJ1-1	TGTGCCAGCAGCGTAGGGACAGGGCACACTGAAGCTTTCTTT	CASSVGTGHTEAFF
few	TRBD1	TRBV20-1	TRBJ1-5	TGCAGCCCTCCGGGACAGGGGGATAATAGCAATCAGCCCCAGCATTTT	CSPPGQGDNSNQPQHF
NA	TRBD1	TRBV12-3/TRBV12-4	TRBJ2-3	TGTGCCAGCAGGCCGGGGACAGTAAGGACAGATACGCAGTATTTT	CASRPGTVRTDTQYF
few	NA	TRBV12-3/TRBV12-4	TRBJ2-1	TGTGCCAGCAGTTGGGGGGGCAGTGAGCAGTTCTTC	CASSWGGSEQFF
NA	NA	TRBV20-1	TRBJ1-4	TGCAGTGCTTTTATCGGGACTAATGAAAAACTGTTTTTT	CSAFIGTNEKLFF
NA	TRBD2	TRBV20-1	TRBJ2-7	TGCAGTGCAAAAGGTAGCGGGGGGGCCTACGAGCAGTACTTC	CSAKGSGGAYEQYF
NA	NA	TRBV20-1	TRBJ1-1	TGCAGTGCTAGAGTATCTAACACTGAAGCTTTCTTT	CSARVSNTEAFF
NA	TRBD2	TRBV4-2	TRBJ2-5	TGTGCCAGCAGCCAAGATTGGGGACTAGCGGGGGCGGGGGAGACCCAGTACTTC	CASSQDWGLAGAGETQYF
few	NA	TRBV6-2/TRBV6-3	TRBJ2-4	TGTGCCAGCAGTTCCCATAGCGGAACAGCCAAAAACATTCAGTACTTC	CASSSHSGTAKNIQYF
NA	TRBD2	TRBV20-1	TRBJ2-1	TGCAGTGCTACTAGCGGCTTAAACTACAATGAGCAGTTCTTC	CSATSGLNYNEQFF
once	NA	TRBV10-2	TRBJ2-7	TGCGCCAGCACCCCGGGGCTAGCGAGACTCGGCTACGAGCAGTACTTC	CASTPGLARLGYEQYF